Sequencing of this T cell receptor (beta chain) was carried out in a study of blood T cell repertoires in COVID-19. Repertoires were generated with immunoSEQ multiplex PCR, while TCRdb's copy carries only in-frame clones and drops some. The sample has around 180,000 clones, 86% seen once; the top ten hold roughly 2.9%. Germline V gene sequence: CDR1 KGHSH, CDR2 LQKENI. Losses at the gene ends were 3 bases for V and 1 base for J; bases not matched to a gene: 1. The CDR3 length is 14 residues. This TCR was recovered from a woman aged 30 to 39 with active or convalescent COVID-19. The sample consisted of peripheral blood. V usage is TRBV18 and J usage is TRBJ2-7; 9 bases are shared with TRBD1. The CDR3 loop reads CASSPGTGSYEQYF. CDR3 bases: TGTGCCAGCTCACCCGGGACAGGGTCCTACGAGCAGTACTTC. Variable domain in full (rest from reference TRBV18 and TRBJ2-7): NAGVMQNPRHLVRRRGQEARLRCSPMKGHSHVYWYRQLPEEGLKFMVYLQKENIIDESGMPKERFSAEFPKEGPSILRIQQVVRGDSAAYFCASSPGTGSYEQYFGPGTRLTVT.